What follows describes a single T cell receptor beta chain. Its specificity is not known. The germline V gene encodes CDR1 MNHEY and CDR2 SVGAGI. V was clipped by 7 bases and J by 1 base, with 5 bases between them. The CDR3 has 13 residues. 13 Jbeta primers and 60 Vbeta primers were used for the PCR. Per the original methods: There were about 80 million unique TCR beta chains by a later count, and some 10 million of them were shared. The assay was immunoSEQ multiplex PCR, and TCRdb's table has in-frame clones only and misses some. V, J and clone size derive from that table, while D and trimming were established from the DNA sequence. The table includes about 160,000 clones, 81% detected once. These data come from a study of cytomegalovirus exposure and HLA in healthy donors. Study findings and constraints: Researchers counted 164 TCR beta chains as cytomegalovirus-associated. Later genetic work tied a missense DCLRE1C variant to beta-chain V and J trimming.

J is TRBJ2-6 and V is TRBV6-5; D is uncertain. This TCR derives from a woman aged 50 to 60 in good health and CMV-seronegative. Source material: PBMCs. CDR3 DNA sequence: TGTGCCAGCACCCAGTCTGGGGCCAACGTCCTGACTTTC. This codes for CASTQSGANVLTF.